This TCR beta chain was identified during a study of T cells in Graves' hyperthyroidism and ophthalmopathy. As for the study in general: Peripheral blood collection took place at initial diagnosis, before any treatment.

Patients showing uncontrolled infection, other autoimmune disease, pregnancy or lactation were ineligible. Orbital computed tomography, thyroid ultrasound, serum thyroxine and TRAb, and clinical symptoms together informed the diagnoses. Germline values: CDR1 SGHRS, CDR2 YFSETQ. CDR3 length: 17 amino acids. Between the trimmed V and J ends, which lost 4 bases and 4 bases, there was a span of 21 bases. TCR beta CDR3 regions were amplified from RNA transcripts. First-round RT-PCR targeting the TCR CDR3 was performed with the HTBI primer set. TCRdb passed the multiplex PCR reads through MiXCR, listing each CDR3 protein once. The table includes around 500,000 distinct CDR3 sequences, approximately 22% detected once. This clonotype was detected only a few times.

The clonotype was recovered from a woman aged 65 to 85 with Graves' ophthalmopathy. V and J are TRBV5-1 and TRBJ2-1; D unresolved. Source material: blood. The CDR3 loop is CASSPRARREAYNEQFF. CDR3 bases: TGCGCCAGCAGCCCACGTGCTCGTCGAGAGGCTTACAATGAGCAGTTCTTC. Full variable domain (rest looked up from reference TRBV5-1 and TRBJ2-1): KAGVTQTPRYLIKTRGQQVTLSCSPISGHRSVSWYQQTPGQGLQFLFEYFSETQRNKGNFPGRFSGRQFSNSRSEMNVSTLELGDSALYLCASSPRARREAYNEQFFGPGTRLTVL.